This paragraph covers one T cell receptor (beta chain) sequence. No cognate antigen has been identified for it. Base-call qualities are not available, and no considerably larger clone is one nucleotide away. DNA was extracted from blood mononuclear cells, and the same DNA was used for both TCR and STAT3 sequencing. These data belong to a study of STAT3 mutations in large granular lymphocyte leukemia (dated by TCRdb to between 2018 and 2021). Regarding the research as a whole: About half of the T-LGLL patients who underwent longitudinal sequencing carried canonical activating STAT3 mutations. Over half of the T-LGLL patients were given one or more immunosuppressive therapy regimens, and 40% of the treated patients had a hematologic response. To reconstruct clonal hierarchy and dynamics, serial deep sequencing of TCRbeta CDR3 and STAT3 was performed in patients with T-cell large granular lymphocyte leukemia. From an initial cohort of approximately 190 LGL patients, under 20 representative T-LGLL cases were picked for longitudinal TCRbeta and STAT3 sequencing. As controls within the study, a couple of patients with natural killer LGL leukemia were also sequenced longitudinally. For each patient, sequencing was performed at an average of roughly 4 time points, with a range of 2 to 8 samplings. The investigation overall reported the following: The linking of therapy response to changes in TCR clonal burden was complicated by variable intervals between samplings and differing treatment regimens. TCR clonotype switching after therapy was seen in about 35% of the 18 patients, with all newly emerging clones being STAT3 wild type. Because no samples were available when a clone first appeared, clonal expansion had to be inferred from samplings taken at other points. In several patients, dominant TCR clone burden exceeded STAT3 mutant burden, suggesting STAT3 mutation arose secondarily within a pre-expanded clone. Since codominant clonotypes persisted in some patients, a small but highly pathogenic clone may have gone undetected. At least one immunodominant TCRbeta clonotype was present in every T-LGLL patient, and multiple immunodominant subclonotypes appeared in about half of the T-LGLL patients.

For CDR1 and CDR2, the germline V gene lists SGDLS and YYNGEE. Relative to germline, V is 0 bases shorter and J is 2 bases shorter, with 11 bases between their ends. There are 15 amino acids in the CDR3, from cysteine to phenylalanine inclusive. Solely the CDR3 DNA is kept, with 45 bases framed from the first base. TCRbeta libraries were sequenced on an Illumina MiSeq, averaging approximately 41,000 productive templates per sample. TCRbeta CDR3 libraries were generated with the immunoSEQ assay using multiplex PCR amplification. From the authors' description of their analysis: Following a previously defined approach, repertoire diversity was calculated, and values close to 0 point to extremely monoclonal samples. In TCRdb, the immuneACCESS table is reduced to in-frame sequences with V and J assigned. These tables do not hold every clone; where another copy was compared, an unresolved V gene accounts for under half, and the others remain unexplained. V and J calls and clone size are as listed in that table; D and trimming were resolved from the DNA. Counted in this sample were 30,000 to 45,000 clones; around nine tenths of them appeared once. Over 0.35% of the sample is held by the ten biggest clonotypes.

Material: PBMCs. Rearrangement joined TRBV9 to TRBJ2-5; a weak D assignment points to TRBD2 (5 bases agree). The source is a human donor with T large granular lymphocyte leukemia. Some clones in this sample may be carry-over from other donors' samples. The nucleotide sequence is TGTGCCAGCAGCGTAGCAAGGCCGGGACAAGAGACCCAGTACTTC. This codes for CASSVARPGQETQYF.